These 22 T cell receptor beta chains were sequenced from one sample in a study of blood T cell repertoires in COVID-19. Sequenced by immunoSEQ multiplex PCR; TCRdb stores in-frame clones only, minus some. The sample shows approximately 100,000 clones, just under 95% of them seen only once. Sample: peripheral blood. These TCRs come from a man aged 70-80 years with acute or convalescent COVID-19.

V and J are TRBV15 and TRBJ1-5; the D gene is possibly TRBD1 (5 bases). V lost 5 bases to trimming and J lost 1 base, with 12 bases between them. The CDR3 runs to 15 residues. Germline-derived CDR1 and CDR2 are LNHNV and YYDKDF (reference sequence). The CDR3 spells CATSELKGSNQPQHF. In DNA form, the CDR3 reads TGTGCCACCAGCGAGTTGAAGGGGAGCAATCAGCCCCAGCATTTT.

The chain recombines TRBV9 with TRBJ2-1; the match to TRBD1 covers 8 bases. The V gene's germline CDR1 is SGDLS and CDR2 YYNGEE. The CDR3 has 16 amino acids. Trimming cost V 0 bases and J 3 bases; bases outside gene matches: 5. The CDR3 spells CASSVDGQGLYNEQFF. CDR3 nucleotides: TGTGCCAGCAGCGTAGACGGACAGGGCCTCTACAATGAGCAGTTCTTC.

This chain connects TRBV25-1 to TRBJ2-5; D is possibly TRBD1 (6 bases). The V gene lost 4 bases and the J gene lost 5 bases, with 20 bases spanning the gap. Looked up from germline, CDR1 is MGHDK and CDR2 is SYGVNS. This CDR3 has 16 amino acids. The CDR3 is CASSAYRGRGMETQYF. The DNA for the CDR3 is TGTGCCAGCAGTGCCTACCGGGGCAGGGGAATGGAGACCCAGTACTTC.

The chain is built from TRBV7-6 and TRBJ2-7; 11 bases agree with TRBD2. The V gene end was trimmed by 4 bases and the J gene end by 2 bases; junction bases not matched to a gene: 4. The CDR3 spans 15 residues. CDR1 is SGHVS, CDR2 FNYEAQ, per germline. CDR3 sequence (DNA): TGTGCCAGCAGCTACGGGACTAGCGGTACCTACGAGCAGTACTTC. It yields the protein CASSYGTSGTYEQYF.

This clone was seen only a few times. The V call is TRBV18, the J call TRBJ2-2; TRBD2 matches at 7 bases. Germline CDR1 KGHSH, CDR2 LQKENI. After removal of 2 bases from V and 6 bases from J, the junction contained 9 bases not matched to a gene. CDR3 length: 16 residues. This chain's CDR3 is CASSPTSASLPGELFF. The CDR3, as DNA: TGTGCCAGCTCACCAACTAGCGCTTCCCTCCCCGGGGAGCTGTTTTTT.

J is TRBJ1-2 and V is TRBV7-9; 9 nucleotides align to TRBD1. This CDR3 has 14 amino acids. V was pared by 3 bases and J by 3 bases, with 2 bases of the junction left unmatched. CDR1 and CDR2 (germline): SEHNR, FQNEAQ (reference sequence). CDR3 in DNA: TGTGCCAGCAGCTTGGACAGGGGCGACTATGGCTACACCTTC. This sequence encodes CASSLDRGDYGYTF. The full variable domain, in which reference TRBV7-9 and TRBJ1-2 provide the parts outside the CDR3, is DTGVSQNPRHKITKRGQNVTFRCDPISEHNRLYWYRQTLGQGPEFLTYFQNEAQLEKSRLLSDRFSAERPKGSFSTLEIQRTEQGDSAMYLCASSLDRGDYGYTFGSGTRLTVV.

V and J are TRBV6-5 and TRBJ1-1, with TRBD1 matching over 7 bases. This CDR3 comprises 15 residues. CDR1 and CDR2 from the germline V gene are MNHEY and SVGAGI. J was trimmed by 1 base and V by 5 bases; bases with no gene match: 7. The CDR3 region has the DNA TGTGCCAGCAGTACTGGGGACAGCTCGAACACTGAAGCTTTCTTT. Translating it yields CASSTGDSSNTEAFF.

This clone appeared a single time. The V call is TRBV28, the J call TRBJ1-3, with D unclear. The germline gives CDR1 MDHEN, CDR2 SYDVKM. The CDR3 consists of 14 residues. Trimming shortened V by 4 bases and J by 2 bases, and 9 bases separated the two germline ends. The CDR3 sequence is CASSWGGTGNTIYF. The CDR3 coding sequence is TGTGCCAGCAGTTGGGGAGGGACTGGAAACACCATATATTTT.

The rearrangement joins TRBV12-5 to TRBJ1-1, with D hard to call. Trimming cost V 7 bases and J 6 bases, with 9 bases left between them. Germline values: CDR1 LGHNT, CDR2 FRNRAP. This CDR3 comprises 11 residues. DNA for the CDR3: TGTGCTAGTGCCAGAGAGGCTGAAGCTTTCTTT. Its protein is CASAREAEAFF.

Written as DNA, the CDR3 is TGTGCCAGCAGCACGCTTGGGCGCGCGGGGAACTCCTACGAGCAGTACTTC. Translated, it gives CASSTLGRAGNSYEQYF. The V gene is TRBV11-2, the J gene TRBJ2-7, with D perhaps TRBD2 (6 bases). There are 17 residues in the CDR3. Germline loops: CDR1 SGHAT, CDR2 FQNNGV. Deletions cut 5 bases from V and 0 bases from J, with 20 bases between.

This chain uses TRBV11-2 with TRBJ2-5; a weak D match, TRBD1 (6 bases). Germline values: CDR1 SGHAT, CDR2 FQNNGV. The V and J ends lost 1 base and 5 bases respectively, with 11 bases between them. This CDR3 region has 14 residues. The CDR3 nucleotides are TGTGCCAGCAGCTTAGTCGCAGGGGAGGAGACCCAGTACTTC. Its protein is CASSLVAGEETQYF.

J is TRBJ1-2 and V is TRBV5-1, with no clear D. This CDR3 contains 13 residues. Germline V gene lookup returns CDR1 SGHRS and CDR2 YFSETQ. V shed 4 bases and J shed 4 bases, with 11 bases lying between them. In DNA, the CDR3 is TGCGCCAGCAGCCCAGAAATAGCCTATGGCTACACCTTC. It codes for CASSPEIAYGYTF.

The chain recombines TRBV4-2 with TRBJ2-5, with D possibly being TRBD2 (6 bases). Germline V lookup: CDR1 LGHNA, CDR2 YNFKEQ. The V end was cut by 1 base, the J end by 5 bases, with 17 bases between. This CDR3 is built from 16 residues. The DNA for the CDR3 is TGTGCCAGCAGCCAAGGACCCGTAGCGGCAGGGGAGACCCAGTACTTC. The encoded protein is CASSQGPVAAGETQYF.

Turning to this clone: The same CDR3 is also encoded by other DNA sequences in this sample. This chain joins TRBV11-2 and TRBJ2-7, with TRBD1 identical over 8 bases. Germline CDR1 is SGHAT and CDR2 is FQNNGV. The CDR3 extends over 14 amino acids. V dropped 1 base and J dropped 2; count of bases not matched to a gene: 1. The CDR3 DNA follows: TGTGCCAGCAGCTTAGGGACAGGGACCTACGAGCAGTACTTC. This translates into CASSLGTGTYEQYF.

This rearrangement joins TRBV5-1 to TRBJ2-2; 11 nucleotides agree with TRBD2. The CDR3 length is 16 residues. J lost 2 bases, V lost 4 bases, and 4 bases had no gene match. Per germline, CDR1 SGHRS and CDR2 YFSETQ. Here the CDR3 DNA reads TGCGCCAGCAGCAAGGGGACTAGCGGAAACACCGGGGAGCTGTTTTTT. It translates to CASSKGTSGNTGELFF. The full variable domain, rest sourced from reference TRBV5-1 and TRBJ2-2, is KAGVTQTPRYLIKTRGQQVTLSCSPISGHRSVSWYQQTPGQGLQFLFEYFSETQRNKGNFPGRFSGRQFSNSRSEMNVSTLELGDSALYLCASSKGTSGNTGELFFGEGSRLTVL.

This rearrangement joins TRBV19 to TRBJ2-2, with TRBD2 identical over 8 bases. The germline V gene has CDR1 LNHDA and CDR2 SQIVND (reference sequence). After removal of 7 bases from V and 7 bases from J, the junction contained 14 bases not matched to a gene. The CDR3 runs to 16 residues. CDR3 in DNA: TGTGCCAGTATCAACTCCGGGACTAGGAGGTTCGGGGAGCTGTTTTTT. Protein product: CASINSGTRRFGELFF.

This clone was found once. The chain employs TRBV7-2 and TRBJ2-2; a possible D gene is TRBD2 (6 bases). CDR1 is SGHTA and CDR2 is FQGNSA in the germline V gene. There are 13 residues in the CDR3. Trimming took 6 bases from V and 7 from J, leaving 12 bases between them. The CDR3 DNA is TGTGCCAGCAGTCTACGGGAGAGCGGGGAGCTGTTTTTT. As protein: CASSLRESGELFF.

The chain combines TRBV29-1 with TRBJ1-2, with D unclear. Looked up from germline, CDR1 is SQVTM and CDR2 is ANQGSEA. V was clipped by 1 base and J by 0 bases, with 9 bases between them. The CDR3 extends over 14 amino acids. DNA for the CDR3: TGCAGCGTTGAAGCGGGTGGCACTAACTATGGCTACACCTTC. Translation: CSVEAGGTNYGYTF.

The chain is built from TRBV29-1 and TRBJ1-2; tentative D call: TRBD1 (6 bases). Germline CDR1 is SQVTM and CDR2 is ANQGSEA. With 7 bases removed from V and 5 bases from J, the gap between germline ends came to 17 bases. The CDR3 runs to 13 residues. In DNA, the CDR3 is TGCAGCGCCCAGGGGTCCGTTGGGTATGGCTACACCTTC. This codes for CSAQGSVGYGYTF.

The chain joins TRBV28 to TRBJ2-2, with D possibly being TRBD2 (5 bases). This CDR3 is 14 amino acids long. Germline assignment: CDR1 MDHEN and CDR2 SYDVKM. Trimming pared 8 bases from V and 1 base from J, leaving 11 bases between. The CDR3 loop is CASDPAGNTGELFF. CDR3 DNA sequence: TGTGCCAGCGACCCGGCGGGGAACACCGGGGAGCTGTTTTTT.

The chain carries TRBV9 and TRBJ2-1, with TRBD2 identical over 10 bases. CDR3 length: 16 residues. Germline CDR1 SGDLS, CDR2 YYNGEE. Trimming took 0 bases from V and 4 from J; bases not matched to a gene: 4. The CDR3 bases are TGTGCCAGCAGCGTAGGGCTAGCGGGGGCTTACAATGAGCAGTTCTTC. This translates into CASSVGLAGAYNEQFF.

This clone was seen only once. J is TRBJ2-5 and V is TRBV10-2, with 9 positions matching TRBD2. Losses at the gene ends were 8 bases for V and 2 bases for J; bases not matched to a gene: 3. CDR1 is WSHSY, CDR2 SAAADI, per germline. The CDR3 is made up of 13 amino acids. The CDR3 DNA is TGCGCCAGCGCGGGGGGGCTGCAAGAGACCCAGTACTTC. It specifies CASAGGLQETQYF.